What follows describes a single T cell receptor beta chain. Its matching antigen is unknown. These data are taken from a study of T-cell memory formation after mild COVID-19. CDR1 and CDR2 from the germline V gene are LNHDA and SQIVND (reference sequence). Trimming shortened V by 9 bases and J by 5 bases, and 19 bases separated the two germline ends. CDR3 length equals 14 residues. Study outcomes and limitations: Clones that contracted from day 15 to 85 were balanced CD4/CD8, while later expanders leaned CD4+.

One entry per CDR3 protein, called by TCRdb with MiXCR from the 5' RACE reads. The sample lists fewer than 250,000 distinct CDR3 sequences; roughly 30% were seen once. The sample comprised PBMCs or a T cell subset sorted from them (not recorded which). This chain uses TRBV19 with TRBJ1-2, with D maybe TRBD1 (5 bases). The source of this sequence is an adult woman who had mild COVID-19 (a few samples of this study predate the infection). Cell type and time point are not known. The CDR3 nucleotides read TGTGCCAGCCGGCCGGGGGGTCTTCGGTATGGCTACACCTTC. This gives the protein CASRPGGLRYGYTF. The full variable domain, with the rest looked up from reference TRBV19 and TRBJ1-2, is DGGITQSPKYLFRKEGQNVTLSCEQNLNHDAMYWYRQDPGQGLRLIYYSQIVNDFQKGDIAEGYSVSREKKESFPLTVTSAQKNPTAFYLCASRPGGLRYGYTFGSGTRLTVV.